This T cell receptor beta chain was recorded in a study of response to subunit inactivated influenza vaccine. TCRdb reanalysed the RT-PCR reads using MiXCR and keeps one entry per CDR3 protein. The sample has 300,000 to 350,000 distinct CDR3 sequences, roughly 22% seen once. Study-wide results and limits: Few new T cells, the authors suggested, are recruited by each seasonal influenza vaccination.

V dropped 2 bases and J dropped 0 bases, with 6 bases sitting between them. The CDR3 consists of 14 residues. CDR1 and CDR2 from the germline V gene are MDHEN and SYDVKM. This clonotype was seen a few times. Its target is not known. V and J are TRBV28 and TRBJ2-3; D is unresolved. The sample here was PBMCs from blood, taken about 20 months after vaccination. The receptor was derived from a man between 50 and 70 years old who received an inactivated influenza vaccine. CDR3 in amino acids: CASSLPPSTDTQYF. The CDR3 bases are TGTGCCAGCAGTTTACCCCCGAGCACAGATACGCAGTATTTT.